This T cell receptor beta chain originates from a study of radiation and T cells in renal cell carcinoma. Findings and caveats of the study: From baseline, blood top tumor clonotypes peaked at 2 weeks post-radiation.

Deletions cut 5 bases from V and 1 base from J, with 8 bases between. The CDR3 consists of 13 residues. Germline V gene data show CDR1 as SGHAT and CDR2 as FQNNGV. As for time point: blood 4 weeks post-SBRT, at nephrectomy. Treatment reported: 15 Gy SBRT to primary tumor, nephrectomy 4 weeks later. The method was immunoSEQ multiplex PCR; TCRdb's version includes in-frame clones alone and lacks a portion of them. The table has around 180,000 clones, approximately 90% seen once; the top ten hold 11%. On this clone: Its antigen is unknown.

The sequencing used blood, collected from a patient whose treatment included radiotherapy and nephrectomy. The TCR comes from a woman between 50 and 59 years old with renal cell carcinoma. The chain is built from TRBV11-2 and TRBJ1-1; D is perhaps TRBD1 (5 bases). CDR3 sequence reads: CASSQDRNTEAFF. DNA for the CDR3: TGTGCCAGCAGCCAAGACAGGAACACTGAAGCTTTCTTT.